What follows are 30 T cell receptor beta chains derived from one specimen sequenced in a study of cytotoxic CD8 clonotypes in ibrutinib-treated CLL. Profiling relied on immunoSEQ multiplex PCR, and the TCRdb table lists in-frame clones only, not all of them. Of about 150,000 clones listed, about 75% are singletons. Specimen: PBMCs, collected after 24 months of ibrutinib treatment. These receptors all come from a human donor with chronic lymphocytic leukemia.

Here the CDR3 reads CASSFHPGSGGGYTF. The CDR3 bases are TGTGCCAGCAGCTTTCATCCGGGAAGTGGGGGCGGCTACACCTTC. J is TRBJ1-2 and V is TRBV7-2, with D perhaps TRBD1 (6 bases). The CDR3 runs 15 residues. Trimming stripped 3 bases from V and 8 bases from J, with 19 bases between. From germline, CDR1 is SGHTA and CDR2 FQGNSA.

This clone occurred a few times. V is TRBV29-1 and J is TRBJ1-3; D is possibly TRBD1 (5 bases). The CDR3 length is 14 residues. Trimming left V 0 bases short and J 2 bases short, with 8 bases between. CDR1 is SQVTM, CDR2 ANQGSEA, per germline. CDR3 nucleotides: TGCAGCGTTGAAGATAGGGGAGCTGGAAACACCATATATTTT. Its protein product is CSVEDRGAGNTIYF.

The chain is built from TRBV28 and TRBJ2-7; the D gene is possibly TRBD1 (7 bases). Germline-derived CDR1 and CDR2 are MDHEN and SYDVKM. Trimming cost V 4 bases and J 4 bases, with 14 bases left between them. The CDR3 is made up of 14 amino acids. CDR3 bases: TGTGCCAGCAGTTATGGATCAGGGGGGTACGAGCAGTACTTC. It specifies CASSYGSGGYEQYF. The variable domain in full, with the rest retrieved from reference TRBV28 and TRBJ2-7, is DVKVTQSSRYLVKRTGEKVFLECVQDMDHENMFWYRQDPGLGLRLIYFSYDVKMKEKGDIPEGYSVSREKKERFSLILESASTNQTSMYLCASSYGSGGYEQYFGPGTRLTVT.

The rearrangement links TRBV28 to TRBJ2-3, with TRBD1 matching 10 bases. Germline lookup yields CDR1 MDHEN and CDR2 SYDVKM. The CDR3 runs 13 residues. The ends lost 6 bases at V and 4 bases at J; junction bases unmatched: 1. Written as DNA, the CDR3 is TGTGCCAGCAGGACAGGGGGCGCAGATACGCAGTATTTT. Protein: CASRTGGADTQYF.

The J gene is TRBJ2-7, the V gene TRBV5-1; weak D call: TRBD2 (6 bases). Germline CDR1 SGHRS, CDR2 YFSETQ. The CDR3 is made up of 12 amino acids. Trimming left V 5 bases short and J 4 bases short, with 10 bases between. In DNA form, the CDR3 reads TGCGCCAGCAGTGACAGCGGGTACGAGCAGTACTTC. Residues: CASSDSGYEQYF.

V and J are TRBV10-3 and TRBJ1-4, with D maybe TRBD1 (5 bases). Between the trimmed V and J ends, which lost 6 bases and 8 bases, there was a span of 13 bases. Germline V CDR1 and CDR2: ENHRY, SYGVKD. The CDR3 covers 13 residues. The CDR3 DNA is TGTGCCATCAGGGGGACGCCCGGGGAAAAACTGTTTTTT. As protein: CAIRGTPGEKLFF.

This chain connects TRBV9 to TRBJ1-1; TRBD1 is a possible D gene (5 bases). The germline CDR1 and CDR2 sequences are SGDLS and YYNGEE. The V gene lost 3 bases and the J gene lost 5 bases, with 14 bases spanning the gap. The CDR3 covers 14 residues. The CDR3 protein is CASSAGTAGTEAFF. In DNA form, the CDR3 reads TGTGCCAGCAGCGCTGGGACGGCGGGGACTGAAGCTTTCTTT.

This chain links TRBV9 with TRBJ2-2; 8 bases are shared with TRBD2. V was clipped by 4 bases and J by 5 bases; unmatched bases: 7. There are 15 residues in the CDR3. Germline assignment: CDR1 SGDLS and CDR2 YYNGEE. Here the CDR3 reads CASSTGGILTGELFF. CDR3 nucleotide sequence: TGTGCCAGCAGCACGGGGGGGATTCTGACCGGGGAGCTGTTTTTT.

The chain carries TRBV21-1 and TRBJ2-3. TRBV21-1 is assigned pseudogene status. This CDR3 has 14 amino acids. The CDR3 DNA is TGTGCCAGCAGCAAAGATCCAGGGACCCATACGCAGTATTTT. Its translation is CASSKDPGTHTQYF.

This clone was detected only a few times. The CDR3 DNA sequence: TGTGCCACCAGCAGGGATGGACTAGCGGGGATACAAGAGACCCAGTACTTC. Encoded protein: CATSRDGLAGIQETQYF. The V and J genes are TRBV15 and TRBJ2-5; 12 bases fit TRBD2. Trimming took 3 bases from V and 2 from J; bases not matched to a gene: 7. Looked up from germline, CDR1 is LNHNV and CDR2 is YYDKDF (reference sequence). This CDR3 has 17 residues. The variable domain in full, with the rest retrieved from reference TRBV15 and TRBJ2-5, is DAMVIQNPRYQVTQFGKPVTLSCSQTLNHNVMYWYQQKSSQAPKLLFHYYDKDFNNEADTPDNFQSRRPNTSFCFLDIRSPGLGDTAMYLCATSRDGLAGIQETQYFGPGTRLLVL.

The chain joins TRBV28 to TRBJ2-7, with 11 positions matching TRBD1. Germline V lookup: CDR1 MDHEN, CDR2 SYDVKM. This CDR3 contains 15 residues. The junction had 4 bases not matched to a gene; V was cut back by 2 bases and J by 4 bases. The CDR3 here is CASSLPGQGVYEQYF. The CDR3 nucleotides are TGTGCCAGCAGTTTACCGGGACAGGGGGTTTACGAGCAGTACTTC.

This sequence joins TRBV5-4 and TRBJ2-2; 7 bases agree with TRBD1. The V and J ends lost 6 bases and 0 bases, in that order; junction bases with no gene match: 11. The CDR3 covers 17 residues. The germline gives CDR1 SGHNT, CDR2 YYREEE (reference sequence). The CDR3 sequence is CASTPGSDRTNTGELFF. CDR3 bases: TGTGCCAGCACCCCCGGGTCGGACAGGACGAACACCGGGGAGCTGTTTTTT.

This rearrangement joins TRBV11-2 to TRBJ1-4; 7 bases map to TRBD1. Looked up from germline, CDR1 is SGHAT and CDR2 is FQNNGV. The V gene end was trimmed by 5 bases and the J gene end by 6 bases; junction bases not matched to a gene: 12. The CDR3 runs 16 residues. As DNA, the CDR3 is TGTGCCAGCAGCCGTCCTGGTGGGCAGGGGGATGAAAAACTGTTTTTT. Translation gives CASSRPGGQGDEKLFF.

The chain recombines TRBV4-3 with TRBJ2-3; the D is unclear. The CDR3 runs 13 residues. Germline V gives CDR1 LGHNA, CDR2 YSLEER. Between the trimmed V and J ends, which lost 1 base and 2 bases, there was a span of 4 bases. Here the CDR3 reads CASSQGATDTQYF. CDR3 bases: TGCGCCAGCAGCCAAGGGGCCACAGATACGCAGTATTTT.

The chain couples TRBV5-1 to TRBJ2-1; 8 nucleotides line up with TRBD1. Germline V gives CDR1 SGHRS, CDR2 YFSETQ. The CDR3 covers 12 residues. Trimming took 9 bases from V and 9 from J; bases not matched to a gene: 8. The CDR3 DNA is TGCGCCACCCAACAGGGGGGAGGTGAGCAGTTCTTC. Translating it yields CATQQGGGEQFF. Full variable domain (missing parts from reference TRBV5-1 and TRBJ2-1): KAGVTQTPRYLIKTRGQQVTLSCSPISGHRSVSWYQQTPGQGLQFLFEYFSETQRNKGNFPGRFSGRQFSNSRSEMNVSTLELGDSALYLCATQQGGGEQFFGPGTRLTVL.

A few counts support this clone. J is TRBJ2-2 and V is TRBV9; weak D call: TRBD2 (5 bases). The CDR3 has 14 amino acids. V was trimmed by 4 bases and J by 3 bases, leaving 10 bases between them. The V gene's germline CDR1 is SGDLS and CDR2 YYNGEE. CDR3 sequence: CASSTVGDTGELFF. CDR3 coding DNA: TGTGCCAGCAGCACAGTCGGGGACACCGGGGAGCTGTTTTTT.

The chain has TRBV5-1 and TRBJ1-1; no firm D call. The germline V and J ends were trimmed by 0 bases and 5 bases, with 11 bases remaining between them. The CDR3 sequence is 14 residues long. Germline assignment: CDR1 SGHRS and CDR2 YFSETQ. The CDR3 DNA follows: TGCGCCAGCAGCTTGGTTCCGGATGGGACTGAAGCTTTCTTT. Amino acid sequence: CASSLVPDGTEAFF.

CDR3 in DNA: TGTGCCAGCCCCGGGACAGGGCGACTCTTCCCCTGTGGCTACACCTTC. It specifies CASPGTGRLFPCGYTF. The chain is built from TRBV27 and TRBJ1-2; 9 nucleotides match TRBD1. This CDR3 is 16 amino acids long. The V and J ends lost 8 bases and 7 bases, in that order; junction bases with no gene match: 17. CDR1 and CDR2 (germline): MNHEY, SMNVEV (reference sequence).

The chain employs TRBV28 and TRBJ1-2; D is ambiguous. The CDR3 loop spans 11 amino acids. Trimming left V 6 bases short and J 2 bases short, with 4 bases between. CDR1 and CDR2 from the germline V gene are MDHEN and SYDVKM. The DNA for the CDR3 is TGTGCCAGCAGAGCCAACTATGGCTACACCTTC. This codes for CASRANYGYTF.

This chain links TRBV29-1 with TRBJ1-3; perhaps TRBD1 as D (5 bases). Germline V gene sequence: CDR1 SQVTM, CDR2 ANQGSEA. V was shortened by 4 bases and J by 0 bases, with 10 bases between the two germline ends. The CDR3 is 14 amino acids. The CDR3 is CSVGGETSGNTIYF. The CDR3 coding sequence is TGCAGCGTTGGGGGGGAAACCTCTGGAAACACCATATATTTT.

The chain couples TRBV10-3 to TRBJ2-7; 7 bases line up with TRBD2. The CDR3 extends over 14 amino acids. V trimming: 5 bases; J trimming: 5 bases; junction bases outside the gene matches: 9. Germline-derived CDR1 and CDR2 are ENHRY and SYGVKD. The CDR3 sequence: CAISRGGSGDEQYF. Written as DNA, the CDR3 is TGTGCCATCAGTCGGGGAGGGAGTGGGGACGAGCAGTACTTC.

This chain joins TRBV10-3 and TRBJ2-7, with D possibly matching TRBD1 (6 bases). This CDR3 has 15 amino acids. Germline values: CDR1 ENHRY, CDR2 SYGVKD. V was pared by 4 bases and J by 0 bases, with 13 bases between. The CDR3 region has the DNA TGTGCCATCAGTGGGGGACAAGCGAGCTCCTACGAGCAGTACTTC. Its protein product is CAISGGQASSYEQYF.

This chain links TRBV6-1 with TRBJ2-3; 7 positions agree with TRBD1. The CDR3 runs 13 residues. V lost 4 bases and J lost 4; bases outside the gene matches: 2. CDR1 is MNHNS and CDR2 is SASEGT in the germline V gene. DNA of the CDR3: TGTGCCAGCAGTGCGACAGGGCCAGATACGCAGTATTTT. Amino acids: CASSATGPDTQYF.

The genes are TRBV30 and TRBJ1-6; 7 nucleotides line up with TRBD1. CDR3 length: 13 amino acids. After removal of 2 bases from V and 16 bases from J, the junction contained 11 bases not matched to a gene. CDR1 is GTSNPN, CDR2 SVGIG, per germline (reference sequence). DNA of the CDR3: TGTGCCTGGAGTAGGGACAGTCGCCGTCGTCTCCACTTT. It codes for CAWSRDSRRRLHF.

V gene TRBV7-2 combines with J gene TRBJ2-5, with D possibly called TRBD1 or TRBD2 (6 bases each). The germline CDR1 and CDR2 sequences are SGHTA and FQGNSA. Between the trimmed V and J ends, which lost 3 bases and 0 bases, there was a span of 11 bases. This CDR3 contains 15 residues. The CDR3 region has the DNA TGTGCCAGCAGCTTTTCCGGGGGCAACCAAGAGACCCAGTACTTC. Its translation: CASSFSGGNQETQYF.

This clone was seen only a few times. The genes are TRBV11-2 and TRBJ2-1; TRBD2 agrees at 7 bases. CDR3 length: 15 amino acids. Germline CDR1 SGHAT, CDR2 FQNNGV. V was pared by 2 bases and J by 12 bases, with 13 bases of the junction left unmatched. The CDR3 region is CASSLPWTRGLAQFF. The CDR3 DNA follows: TGTGCCAGCAGCTTACCCTGGACTAGGGGTTTGGCGCAGTTCTTC.

The chain joins TRBV7-8 to TRBJ2-1; the match to TRBD1 covers 9 bases. The CDR3 runs to 13 residues. V was pared by 4 bases and J by 15 bases, with 10 bases of the junction left unmatched. CDR1 and CDR2 from the germline V gene are SGHVS and FQNEAQ. The DNA for the CDR3 is TGTGCCAGCAGCTCAAGACAGGGGGAATATCGGTTCTTC. Its protein product is CASSSRQGEYRFF.

Remarks on this clone: Other DNA sequences in this sample translate to the same CDR3. The genes are TRBV10-3 and TRBJ1-6; D might be TRBD1 (5 bases). The ends were cut back, 4 bases at V and 0 bases at J, with 7 bases in the middle. There are 15 residues in the CDR3. Germline CDR1 ENHRY, CDR2 SYGVKD. The CDR3, as DNA: TGTGCCATCAGTGCAGGGAGCTCCTATAATTCACCCCTCCACTTT. This encodes CAISAGSSYNSPLHF.

The chain joins TRBV11-2 to TRBJ2-7; TRBD2 matches 7 bases. Per germline, CDR1 SGHAT and CDR2 FQNNGV. This CDR3 is 15 amino acids long. The ends lost 5 bases at V and 0 bases at J; junction bases unmatched: 7. CDR3 sequence (DNA): TGTGCCAGCAGCCGGGAGGCAGGGAGCTCCTACGAGCAGTACTTC. This encodes CASSREAGSSYEQYF. The full variable domain, with the rest looked up from reference TRBV11-2 and TRBJ2-7, is EAGVAQSPRYKIIEKRQSVAFWCNPISGHATLYWYQQILGQGPKLLIQFQNNGVVDDSQLPKDRFSAERLKGVDSTLKIQPAKLEDSAVYLCASSREAGSSYEQYFGPGTRLTVT.

The chain links TRBV5-1 to TRBJ1-1; D gene unclear. Germline CDR1 reads SGHRS; CDR2 reads YFSETQ. V lost 4 bases and J lost 2, with 9 bases in between. The CDR3 covers 13 residues. The CDR3 reads CASSRTVNTEAFF. The DNA of the CDR3 is TGCGCCAGCAGCCGGACCGTAAACACTGAAGCTTTCTTT.